These 25 T cell receptor beta chains were sequenced from one sample in a study of blood T cell repertoires in COVID-19. TCRdb's copy holds only in-frame clones and misses some; the assay was immunoSEQ multiplex PCR. Seen here are 150,000 to 200,000 clones, 87% observed once, and the top ten hold approximately 1.4%. The sequenced sample was peripheral blood. The origin of the receptors is a woman aged 45-59 years with acute or convalescent COVID-19.

V and J are TRBV6-2 or TRBV6-3 and TRBJ2-3; 9 bases align to TRBD2. The junction had 5 bases not matched to a gene; V was cut back by 5 bases and J by 5 bases. CDR1 MNHEY and CDR2 SVGEGT come from the germline V gene. The CDR3 covers 14 residues. The chain's CDR3 is CASSLLAGRDTQYF. CDR3 in DNA: TGTGCCAGCAGTCTCCTAGCGGGAAGAGATACGCAGTATTTT.

J is TRBJ2-3 and V is TRBV24-1; D possibly corresponds to TRBD1 (5 bases). V lost 0 bases and J 0 bases, leaving 15 bases between the germline ends. Germline loops: CDR1 KGHDR, CDR2 SFDVKD. The CDR3 sequence is 18 residues long. The CDR3 DNA follows: TGTGCCACCAGTGATTTGCAGGGCGCGGCAGATAGCACAGATACGCAGTATTTT. It codes for CATSDLQGAADSTDTQYF.

To note about this clone: Additional DNA sequences in this sample encode the identical CDR3. The V call is TRBV12-3 or TRBV12-4, the J call TRBJ1-1; D perhaps matches TRBD1 (5 bases). The CDR3 runs 13 residues. With 6 bases removed from V and 4 bases from J, the gap between germline ends came to 12 bases. This CDR3 is CASSPGGVTEAFF. CDR3 nucleotides: TGTGCCAGCAGCCCTGGAGGGGTCACTGAAGCTTTCTTT.

The chain links TRBV27 to TRBJ2-3; 8 bases line up with TRBD2. Germline loops: CDR1 MNHEY, CDR2 SMNVEV (reference sequence). Trimming removed 7 bases from V and 0 bases from J; junction bases left unmatched: 3. CDR3 length equals 14 residues. Written as DNA, the CDR3 is TGTGCCAGCATCTCTAGCGGGAGCACAGATACGCAGTATTTT. Its translation is CASISSGSTDTQYF.

V and J are TRBV11-2 and TRBJ2-1; D is ambiguous. There are 14 residues in the CDR3. Germline loops: CDR1 SGHAT, CDR2 FQNNGV. V was cut by 1 base and J by 6 bases, with 10 bases left in between. CDR3 bases: TGTGCCAGCAGCTTAGGTGGCGGAGTCAATGAGCAGTTCTTC. Translation: CASSLGGGVNEQFF.

V is TRBV2 and J is TRBJ2-1, with a weak D call TRBD1 (6 bases). The V gene lost 0 bases and the J gene lost 8 bases, with 17 bases spanning the gap. This CDR3 has 16 amino acids. CDR1 is SNHLY, CDR2 FYNNEI, per germline. DNA of the CDR3: TGTGCCAGCAGTGAAGCCCGGACAGCCTATAGAGATGAGCAGTTCTTC. Its protein product is CASSEARTAYRDEQFF. The full variable domain, with the rest looked up from reference TRBV2 and TRBJ2-1, is EPEVTQTPSHQVTQMGQEVILRCVPISNHLYFYWYRQILGQKVEFLVSFYNNEISEKSEIFDDQFSVERPDGSNFTLKIRSTKLEDSAMYFCASSEARTAYRDEQFFGPGTRLTVL.

Only a few counts were recorded for this clone. The chain couples TRBV10-3 to TRBJ1-2; perhaps TRBD1 as D (5 bases). Between the trimmed V and J ends, which lost 5 bases and 8 bases, there was a span of 18 bases. The CDR3 contains 14 residues. CDR1 is ENHRY and CDR2 is SYGVKD in the germline V gene. CDR3 residues: CAISHPDKPRGYTF. The CDR3 region has the DNA TGTGCCATCAGTCACCCGGACAAGCCGAGAGGCTACACCTTC.

This chain joins TRBV19 and TRBJ1-4; D is unresolved. The CDR3 covers 13 residues. The germline V gene has CDR1 LNHDA and CDR2 SQIVND (reference sequence). V was pared by 2 bases and J by 7 bases, with 8 bases between. The CDR3 nucleotides are TGTGCCAGTAGTATAATATCGAGTGAAAAACTGTTTTTT. It translates to CASSIISSEKLFF. The full variable domain, completed using reference TRBV19 and TRBJ1-4, is DGGITQSPKYLFRKEGQNVTLSCEQNLNHDAMYWYRQDPGQGLRLIYYSQIVNDFQKGDIAEGYSVSREKKESFPLTVTSAQKNPTAFYLCASSIISSEKLFFGSGTQLSVL.

The genes are TRBV18 and TRBJ1-1; D perhaps matches TRBD1 (5 bases). The length of the CDR3 is 15 residues. From germline, CDR1 is KGHSH and CDR2 LQKENI. V was shortened by 3 bases and J by 8 bases, with 19 bases between the two germline ends. The CDR3 sequence: CASSPLRDFKPEAFF. The CDR3, as DNA: TGTGCCAGCTCACCTCTTAGGGACTTCAAGCCGGAAGCTTTCTTT.

The chain uses TRBV6-5 and TRBJ1-5, with a tentative D call TRBD1 (6 bases). This CDR3 region has 14 residues. CDR1 MNHEY and CDR2 SVGAGI come from the germline V gene. The V and J ends lost 1 base and 6 bases respectively, with 10 bases between them. In nucleotides, the CDR3 is TGTGCCAGCAGTTACTACAGGGAGGGTCAGCCCCAGCATTTT. Its protein is CASSYYREGQPQHF.

This chain joins TRBV2 and TRBJ2-1; 9 positions match TRBD2. V shed 7 bases, J shed 9 bases, and the junction held 13 bases outside the gene matches. CDR3 length equals 15 residues. The germline gives CDR1 SNHLY, CDR2 FYNNEI. The CDR3 loop reads CASTPAVSGRIEQFF. CDR3 in DNA: TGTGCCAGCACCCCTGCGGTCAGCGGGAGGATTGAGCAGTTCTTC. The full variable domain, completed using reference TRBV2 and TRBJ2-1, is EPEVTQTPSHQVTQMGQEVILRCVPISNHLYFYWYRQILGQKVEFLVSFYNNEISEKSEIFDDQFSVERPDGSNFTLKIRSTKLEDSAMYFCASTPAVSGRIEQFFGPGTRLTVL.

V is TRBV6-5 and J is TRBJ2-3, with D possibly being TRBD1 (5 bases). This CDR3 has 13 residues. From germline, CDR1 is MNHEY and CDR2 SVGAGI. The V end was cut by 7 bases, the J end by 7 bases, with 15 bases between. CDR3 sequence (DNA): TGTGCCAGCACCCCTGACAAGGGGTATACGCAGTATTTT. This gives the protein CASTPDKGYTQYF.

This clone came up a few times. This rearrangement joins TRBV11-2 to TRBJ1-2; no firm D call. The CDR3 has 15 residues. The V gene lost 1 base and the J gene lost 3 bases, with 12 bases spanning the gap. Germline CDR1 SGHAT, CDR2 FQNNGV. Written as DNA, the CDR3 is TGTGCCAGCAGCTTAGTAGGGCAGAGGGACTATGGCTACACCTTC. Protein sequence: CASSLVGQRDYGYTF. The whole variable domain, remainder taken from reference TRBV11-2 and TRBJ1-2, is EAGVAQSPRYKIIEKRQSVAFWCNPISGHATLYWYQQILGQGPKLLIQFQNNGVVDDSQLPKDRFSAERLKGVDSTLKIQPAKLEDSAVYLCASSLVGQRDYGYTFGSGTRLTVV.

V is TRBV24-1 and J is TRBJ2-3, with 9 bases aligning to TRBD1. Trimming at V came to 4 bases and at J to 0 bases, leaving 1 base not matched to a gene. Germline loops: CDR1 KGHDR, CDR2 SFDVKD. The CDR3 has 15 residues. For the CDR3, the DNA is TGTGCCACCAGTGAACAGGGGGCCAGCACAGATACGCAGTATTTT. It translates to CATSEQGASTDTQYF.

The V and J genes are TRBV29-1 and TRBJ2-1, with D hard to call. The V gene's germline CDR1 is SQVTM and CDR2 ANQGSEA. V shed 0 bases and J shed 5 bases, with 14 bases lying between them. This CDR3 spans 15 amino acids. The CDR3 coding sequence is TGCAGCGTTGAAGACTCCACCACCTCGGACAATGAGCAGTTCTTC. This encodes CSVEDSTTSDNEQFF.

DNA of the CDR3: TGTGCCACCAGTGAACGAGGTGTGGGGGGGGTTACAGATACGCAGTATTTT. Amino acid sequence: CATSERGVGGVTDTQYF. This chain joins TRBV24-1 and TRBJ2-3; 7 nucleotides line up with TRBD2. The germline CDR1 and CDR2 sequences are KGHDR and SFDVKD. This CDR3 has 17 residues. Losses at the gene ends were 4 bases for V and 3 bases for J; bases not matched to a gene: 12.

The chain links TRBV29-1 to TRBJ1-4; 7 bases are a match to TRBD1. V lost 0 bases and J lost 8; bases outside the gene matches: 6. This CDR3 is built from 14 residues. The germline gives CDR1 SQVTM, CDR2 ANQGSEA. CDR3 region: CSVEETGPGEKLFF. CDR3 nucleotides: TGCAGCGTTGAAGAGACAGGGCCTGGCGAAAAACTGTTTTTT.

In its sample, this clone was seen once. The chain is built from TRBV7-8 and TRBJ1-3, with D unclear. Trimming stripped 5 bases from V and 4 bases from J, with 12 bases between. The CDR3 runs 14 residues. Looked up from germline, CDR1 is SGHVS and CDR2 is FQNEAQ. The DNA for the CDR3 is TGTGCCAGCAGCCCCCGGGGTAGCGGAAACACCATATATTTT. Its protein product is CASSPRGSGNTIYF.

The chain links TRBV11-3 to TRBJ1-1, with D unclear. The CDR3 spans 15 residues. V shed 5 bases and J shed 2 bases, with 15 bases lying between them. CDR1 and CDR2 (germline): SGHNT, YENEEA. The CDR3 nucleotides read TGTGCCAGCAGCCCTATTGGGCAGAGCAACACTGAAGCTTTCTTT. It specifies CASSPIGQSNTEAFF. Full variable domain (rest looked up from reference TRBV11-3 and TRBJ1-1): EAGVVQSPRYKIIEKKQPVAFWCNPISGHNTLYWYLQNLGQGPELLIRYENEEAVDDSQLPKDRFSAERLKGVDSTLKIQPAELGDSAVYLCASSPIGQSNTEAFFGQGTRLTVV.

In this sample, this clone turned up once. V and J are TRBV16 and TRBJ1-6; no clear D gene. V shed 0 bases and J shed 8 bases, with 8 bases lying between them. CDR3 length: 14 residues. Germline V gene lookup returns CDR1 KGHSY and CDR2 FQNENV. In DNA, the CDR3 is TGTGCCAGCAGCCAATCGGGCTGGGATTCACCCCTCCACTTT. Translating it yields CASSQSGWDSPLHF.

V usage is TRBV6-1 and J usage is TRBJ2-7, with D tentatively TRBD2 (5 bases). V lost 4 bases and J 4 bases, leaving 29 bases between the germline ends. CDR1 and CDR2 from the germline V gene are MNHNS and SASEGT. This CDR3 comprises 19 residues. DNA for the CDR3: TGTGCCAGCAGTGTACGGCTTGTAGTGGGATCGAGGGAGAGGTACGAGCAGTACTTC. This gives the protein CASSVRLVVGSRERYEQYF.

The chain links TRBV5-1 to TRBJ1-5; D might be TRBD1 (5 bases). The germline CDR1 and CDR2 sequences are SGHRS and YFSETQ. This CDR3 contains 15 residues. Trimming took 2 bases from V and 0 from J, leaving 9 bases between them. Here the CDR3 DNA reads TGCGCCAGCAGCTTCGGGGGTAGTAGCAATCAGCCCCAGCATTTT. Residues: CASSFGGSSNQPQHF.

The chain uses TRBV19 and TRBJ2-2; TRBD2 might be the D (6 bases). The CDR3 has 15 amino acids. V lost 3 bases to trimming and J lost 3 bases, with 11 bases between them. Germline CDR1 reads LNHDA; CDR2 reads SQIVND (reference sequence). The DNA for the CDR3 is TGTGCCAGTAGTATCCTGACGGGGGACACCGGGGAGCTGTTTTTT. Its translation: CASSILTGDTGELFF.

DNA for the CDR3: TGTGCCAGCTCAAGGGACAGGGATGCTGGGGCCAACGTCCTGACTTTC. Amino acid sequence: CASSRDRDAGANVLTF. This sequence joins TRBV18 and TRBJ2-6, with 9 bases identical to TRBD1. Unmatched junction bases numbered 4, after V lost 5 bases and J lost 2 bases. This CDR3 spans 16 amino acids. Per germline, CDR1 KGHSH and CDR2 LQKENI. Looking up the rest from reference TRBV18 and TRBJ2-6 gives the full variable domain: NAGVMQNPRHLVRRRGQEARLRCSPMKGHSHVYWYRQLPEEGLKFMVYLQKENIIDESGMPKERFSAEFPKEGPSILRIQQVVRGDSAAYFCASSRDRDAGANVLTFGAGSRLTVL.

The chain carries TRBV3-1 (or the pseudogene TRBV3-2) and TRBJ2-3, with 7 nucleotides matching TRBD2. The junction had 6 bases not matched to a gene; V was cut back by 4 bases and J by 5 bases. The CDR3 sequence is 14 residues long. Germline lookup yields CDR1 LGHDT and CDR2 YNNKEL (reference sequence). The CDR3 is CASSLTSVGDTQYF. The CDR3 coding sequence is TGTGCCAGCAGCCTTACTAGCGTGGGAGATACGCAGTATTTT.